This T cell receptor beta chain was observed in a study of PD-1 blockade in classical Hodgkin lymphoma. Clones were read by immunoSEQ multiplex PCR, and TCRdb kept only the in-frame ones, dropping some. Among about 50,000 clones listed, about two thirds were seen once. Findings of the study overall: Complete responders' baseline diversity resembled that of newly diagnosed patients.

Trimming pared 0 bases from V and 1 base from J, leaving 12 bases between. The CDR3 contains 16 residues. CDR1 and CDR2 (germline): ENHRY, SYGVKD. Each and every patient relapsed after autologous stem cell transplantation, and patients got differing brentuximab vedotin exposure. A remark on this clone: Its matching antigen is unknown.

Sequenced here: peripheral blood mononuclear cells (PBMCs), sampled before the second cycle of nivolumab. This receptor was taken from a human donor with classical Hodgkin lymphoma. V is TRBV10-3 and J is TRBJ1-2, with no clear D. The CDR3 spells CAISESNQAFNYGYTF. DNA of the CDR3: TGTGCCATCAGTGAGTCGAATCAGGCCTTTAACTATGGCTACACCTTC.